This is a list of T cell receptor beta chains from one sample in a study of Ad26.COV2.S vaccination and SARS-CoV-2 variants. Produced via immunoSEQ multiplex PCR; TCRdb's table is partial and in-frame only. The table lists about 350,000 clones, roughly 84% of them singletons. The source was peripheral blood, collected in a trial of Ad26.COV2.S vaccine versus placebo. The receptors here all came from a person aged 18-60 years who received the Ad26.COV2.S COVID-19 vaccine or a placebo. Each CDR3 is given without its conserved first and last residue.

v_call | cdr3_aa
TRBV2 | ASNRGMDEQF
TRBV5-6 | ASSLIPVGRGSNEKLF
TRBV12-5 | ASGWIDRVNTGELF
TRBV7-6 | ASSPTSGPNSYEQY
TRBV6-5 | AGQTSGELF
TRBV30 | AWKAPTSTGELF
TRBV6-2/TRBV6-3 | ASSYGVTAELAKNIQY
TRBV6-2/TRBV6-3 | ASSYQNTEAF
TRBV7-2 | ASSLVLGGRQF
TRBV27 | ASSLWGRGNTEAF
TRBV4-3 | ASSQGLALGEQY
TRBV9 | ASSVRGGGLYEQY
TRBV28 | ASSLPQGQGATTEAF
TRBV12-3/TRBV12-4 | ASSLLRGYT
TRBV24-1 | ATSPSGGAVNEQF
TRBV7-2 | ASSSRQLAGETNTGELF
TRBV11-2 | ASSGRGAAGSTDTQY
TRBV10-1 | ASSNSDPWGGETQY
TRBV28 | ASSFYAPGELF
TRBV6-6 | ASSYGREYGYT
TRBV2 | ASNPGQGIYEQY
TRBV28 | ASSLRRDPRNEQY
TRBV18 | ASSRQGSYEQY
TRBV27 | ASSKTTQGAEQY
TRBV11-2 | ASSVGTSGGYEQY
TRBV7-2 | ASSFGGQGETQY
TRBV6-2/TRBV6-3 | ASSLVAVNTEAF
TRBV6-4 | ASSGGEDTDTQY
TRBV14 | ASSQASSGGWAETQY
TRBV7-2 | ASSLSGTNSYNEQF
TRBV5-5 | ASSFSGLGEKLF
TRBV18 | ASSPRADQPQH
TRBV5-1 | ASSRQREAVEQF
TRBV5-6 | ASSLRSGGAFFGYT
TRBV19 | ASSMWELGETQY
TRBV11-3 | ASSLRGSNTEAF
TRBV5-6 | ASCTTPRPQETQY
TRBV2 | ASSEPGYSPLH
TRBV5-4 | ASSLTDYGYT
TRBV6-5 | ASSYQPDSGNTIY
TRBV7-2 | ASSRPNEKLF
TRBV24-1 | ATSDSREETQY
TRBV28 | ASSYRPVSDTQY
TRBV11-2 | ASSQPGVDTQY
TRBV7-9 | ASSRQGSIYNEQF
TRBV5-1 | ASSLGASGRRNEQF
TRBV4-3 | ASSRVPLAGGRDTQY
TRBV2 | ASRTTAGNTIY
TRBV3-1/TRBV3-2 | ASSLETGLSSGANVLT
TRBV6-6 | ASSYLGPIEAF
TRBV7-2 | ASSLGQATEAF
TRBV27 | ASSLRRTEKLF